These 4 T cell receptor beta chains share one sample of origin, sequenced in a study of shared clonotypes between healthy human individuals. Profiled with immunoSEQ multiplex PCR; TCRdb holds only in-frame clones, not every one. There are over 2 million clones in the sample; 90% to 95% occur only once, and roughly 0.13% lies in the top ten. Sequenced input: naive CD4+ T cells sorted from blood. Stated subset: CD45RA+ positively selected. The origin of the receptors is a man between 18 and 29 years old in good health.

V is TRBV5-1 and J is TRBJ2-5; 8 bases map to TRBD2. CDR3 length: 14 residues. V gave up 4 bases and J gave up 0 bases; unmatched junction bases: 2. Germline values: CDR1 SGHRS, CDR2 YFSETQ. This CDR3 is CASSATSDQETQYF. CDR3 in DNA: TGCGCCAGCAGCGCGACTAGCGACCAAGAGACCCAGTACTTC.

This chain links TRBV25-1 with TRBJ1-1; the D is unclear. Germline-derived CDR1 and CDR2 are MGHDK and SYGVNS. Trimming removed 3 bases from V and 8 bases from J, with 4 bases in between. The CDR3 consists of 10 residues. CDR3 DNA: TGTGCCAGCAGTGACAGGGAAGCTTTCTTT. Amino acids: CASSDREAFF. The full variable domain, rest sourced from reference TRBV25-1 and TRBJ1-1, is EADIYQTPRYLVIGTGKKITLECSQTMGHDKMYWYQQDPGMELHLIHYSYGVNSTEKGDLSSESTVSRIRTEHFPLTLESARPSHTSQYLCASSDREAFFGQGTRLTVV.

V usage is TRBV6-5 and J usage is TRBJ2-3; 7 nucleotides align to TRBD2. The CDR3 is 14 residues long. The V segment lost 6 bases and the J segment 4 bases; nucleotides outside the gene matches: 7. Germline-derived CDR1 and CDR2 are MNHEY and SVGAGI. The CDR3 is CASRRLGGADTQYF. For the CDR3, the DNA is TGTGCCAGCAGACGGCTGGGGGGGGCAGATACGCAGTATTTT.

Turning to this clone: The same CDR3 arises from other DNA sequences in this sample as well. The rearrangement uses TRBV7-2 and TRBJ2-7, with D possibly matching TRBD1 (6 bases). The V end was cut by 5 bases, the J end by 2 bases, with 13 bases between. Per germline, CDR1 SGHTA and CDR2 FQGNSA. The CDR3 has 14 amino acids. The CDR3 reads CASSPQGSAYEQYF. In nucleotides, the CDR3 is TGTGCCAGCAGCCCTCAGGGGTCCGCCTACGAGCAGTACTTC.